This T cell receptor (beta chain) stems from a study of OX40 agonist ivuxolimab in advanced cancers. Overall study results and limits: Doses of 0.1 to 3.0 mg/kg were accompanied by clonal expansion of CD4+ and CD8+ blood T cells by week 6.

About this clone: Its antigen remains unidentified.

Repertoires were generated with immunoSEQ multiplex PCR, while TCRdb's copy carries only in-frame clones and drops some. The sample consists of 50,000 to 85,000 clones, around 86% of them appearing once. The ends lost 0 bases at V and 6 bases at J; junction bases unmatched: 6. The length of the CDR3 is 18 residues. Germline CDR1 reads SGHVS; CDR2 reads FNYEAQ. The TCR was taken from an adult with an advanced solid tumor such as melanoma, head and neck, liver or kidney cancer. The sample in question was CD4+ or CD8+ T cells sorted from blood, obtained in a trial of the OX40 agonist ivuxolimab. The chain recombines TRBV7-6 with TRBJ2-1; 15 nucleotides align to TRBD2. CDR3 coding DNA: TGTGCCAGCAGCTTAGCCCTCCGGACTAGCGGGAGGGTCAATGAGCAGTTCTTC. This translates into CASSLALRTSGRVNEQFF.